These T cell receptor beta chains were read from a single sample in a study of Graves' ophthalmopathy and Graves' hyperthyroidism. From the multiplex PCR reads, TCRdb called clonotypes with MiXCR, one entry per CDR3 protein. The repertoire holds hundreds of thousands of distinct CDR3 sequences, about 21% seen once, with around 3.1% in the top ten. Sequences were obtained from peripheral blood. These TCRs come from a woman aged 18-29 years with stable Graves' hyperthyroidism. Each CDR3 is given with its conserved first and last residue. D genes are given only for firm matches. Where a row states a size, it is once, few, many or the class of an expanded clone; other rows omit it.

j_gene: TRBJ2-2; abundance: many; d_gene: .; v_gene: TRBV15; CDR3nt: TGTGCCACCAGCAGAGGGCCTGCTGGGGAGCTGTTTTTT; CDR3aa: CATSRGPAGELFF
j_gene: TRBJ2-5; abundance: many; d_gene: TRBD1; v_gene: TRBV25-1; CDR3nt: TGTGCCAGCAGTGAATCAGGAAAAGAGGGGGCCCGAGAGACCCAGTACTTC; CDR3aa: CASSESGKEGARETQYF
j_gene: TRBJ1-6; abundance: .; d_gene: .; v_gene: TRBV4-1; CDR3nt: TGCGCCAGCAGCCAATTCAGAGGCAATTCACCCCTCCACTTT; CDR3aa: CASSQFRGNSPLHF
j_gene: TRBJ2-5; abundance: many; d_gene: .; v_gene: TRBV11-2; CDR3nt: TGTGCCAGCAGCTTACTCCTTGGCTGGGGTTTTTCTCGGCAAGAGACCCAGTACTTC; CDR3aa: CASSLLLGWGFSRQETQYF
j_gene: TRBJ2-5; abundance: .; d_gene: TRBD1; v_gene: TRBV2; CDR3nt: TGTGCCAGCAAAACGACAGGGTACCAAGAGACCCAGTACTTC; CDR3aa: CASKTTGYQETQYF
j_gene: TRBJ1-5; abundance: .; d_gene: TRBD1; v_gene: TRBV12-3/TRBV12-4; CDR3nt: TGTGCCAGCAACCCGGGACAGGGGTCGCATCAGCCCCAGCATTTT; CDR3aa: CASNPGQGSHQPQHF
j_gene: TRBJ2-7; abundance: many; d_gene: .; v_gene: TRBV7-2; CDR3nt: TGTGCCAGCAGCTCCCGCAGGATGAGCCCCGAGCAGTACTTC; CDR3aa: CASSSRRMSPEQYF
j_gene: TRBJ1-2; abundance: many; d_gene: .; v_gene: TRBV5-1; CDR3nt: TGCGCCAGCAGTCGCTCGGACGACAGCTATGGCTACACCTTC; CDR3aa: CASSRSDDSYGYTF
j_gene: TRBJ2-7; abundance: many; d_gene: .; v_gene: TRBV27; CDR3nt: TGTGCCAGCAGCACACAGGGACCCTACGAGCAGTACTTC; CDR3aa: CASSTQGPYEQYF
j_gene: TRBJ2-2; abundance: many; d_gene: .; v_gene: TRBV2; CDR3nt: TGTGCCAGCAGTGCAACCGGGGAGCTGTTTTTT; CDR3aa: CASSATGELFF
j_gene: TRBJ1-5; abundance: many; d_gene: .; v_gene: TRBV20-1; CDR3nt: TGCAGTGCTAGTCGCACGGTAGCGCCCTATAGCAATCAGCCCCAGCATTTT; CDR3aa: CSASRTVAPYSNQPQHF
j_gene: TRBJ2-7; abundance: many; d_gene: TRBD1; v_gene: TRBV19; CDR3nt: TGTGCCAGTAAGCATGAGGGACAGATGAACGAGCAGTACTTC; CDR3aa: CASKHEGQMNEQYF
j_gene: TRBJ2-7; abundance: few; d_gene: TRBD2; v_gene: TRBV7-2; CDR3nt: TGTGCCAGCAGCCTTAGCGGGAGGGCCGGCGAGCAGTACTTC; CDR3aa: CASSLSGRAGEQYF
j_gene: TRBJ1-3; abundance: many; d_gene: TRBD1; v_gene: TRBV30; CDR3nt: TGTGCCTGGAGAACCACAGGGGGCGGAAACACCATATATTTT; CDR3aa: CAWRTTGGGNTIYF
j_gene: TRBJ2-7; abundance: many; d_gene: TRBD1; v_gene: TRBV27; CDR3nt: TGTGCCAGCAGTCCCGACAGGGGGCCCTACGAGCAGTACTTC; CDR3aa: CASSPDRGPYEQYF
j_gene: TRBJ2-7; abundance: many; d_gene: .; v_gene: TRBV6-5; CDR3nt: TGTGCCAGCAGTTTCCGACACTCCTACGAGCAGTACTTC; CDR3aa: CASSFRHSYEQYF
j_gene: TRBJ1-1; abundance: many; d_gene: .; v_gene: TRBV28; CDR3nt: TGTGCCAGCAGTTTTCCTCCGGGGAACACTGAAGCTTTCTTT; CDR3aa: CASSFPPGNTEAFF
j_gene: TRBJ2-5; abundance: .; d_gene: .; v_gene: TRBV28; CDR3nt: TGTGCCAGCAGTTCTGTACGGACACTCCGAGCTGAGACCCAGTACTTC; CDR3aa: CASSSVRTLRAETQYF
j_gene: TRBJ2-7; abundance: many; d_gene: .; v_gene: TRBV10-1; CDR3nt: TGCGCCAGCAGTGAGTCGGGAGGCTACGAGCAGTACTTC; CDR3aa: CASSESGGYEQYF
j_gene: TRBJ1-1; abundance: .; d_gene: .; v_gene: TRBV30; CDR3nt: TGTGCCTGGATCGGAGGGGAACTGAACACTGAAGCTTTCTTT; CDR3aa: CAWIGGELNTEAFF
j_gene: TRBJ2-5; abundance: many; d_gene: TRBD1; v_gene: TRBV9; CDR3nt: TGTGCCAGCAGCTTAAGGACAGGAAAAGAGACCCAGTACTTC; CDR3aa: CASSLRTGKETQYF
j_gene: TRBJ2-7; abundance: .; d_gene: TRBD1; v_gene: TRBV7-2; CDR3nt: TGTGCCAGCAGCTATTGGGACAGCGCCTACGAGCAGTACTTC; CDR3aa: CASSYWDSAYEQYF
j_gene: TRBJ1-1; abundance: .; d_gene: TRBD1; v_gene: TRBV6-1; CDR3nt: TGTGCCAGCAGCCTCACCCGACAGGGACACACTGAAGCTTTCTTT; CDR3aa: CASSLTRQGHTEAFF
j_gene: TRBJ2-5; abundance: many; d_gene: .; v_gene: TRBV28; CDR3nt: TGTGCCAGCAGTTTTCATCCGGGGACGGACGGTGGGGAAGAGACCCAGTACTTC; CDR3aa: CASSFHPGTDGGEETQYF
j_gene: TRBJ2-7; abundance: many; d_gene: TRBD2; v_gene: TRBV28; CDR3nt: TGTGCCAGCAGTTCTGGAGGGCGGGAGTCCTACGAGCAGTACTTC; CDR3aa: CASSSGGRESYEQYF
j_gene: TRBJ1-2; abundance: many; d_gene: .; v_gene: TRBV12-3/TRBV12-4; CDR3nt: TGTGCCAGCAGTTTAGGGGCCCGATGGGGCTACACCTTC; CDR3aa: CASSLGARWGYTF
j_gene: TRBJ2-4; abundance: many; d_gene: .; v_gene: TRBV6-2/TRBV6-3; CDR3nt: TGTGCCAGCGGTGACGCCCGGCCAAACATTCAGTACTTC; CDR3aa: CASGDARPNIQYF
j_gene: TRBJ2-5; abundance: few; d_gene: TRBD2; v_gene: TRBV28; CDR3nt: TGTGCCAGCAGTCCCGGGGGACTAGCGGGAGAGACCCAGTACTTC; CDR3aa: CASSPGGLAGETQYF
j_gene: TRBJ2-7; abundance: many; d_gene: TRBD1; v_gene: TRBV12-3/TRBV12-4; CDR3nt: TGTGCCAGCAGCGCCGGGACAGGGTGGGACGAGCAGTACTTC; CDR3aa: CASSAGTGWDEQYF
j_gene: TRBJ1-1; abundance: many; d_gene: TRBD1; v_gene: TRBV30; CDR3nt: TGTGCCTGGAGCCGGGACAGGGTTGATGCTGAAGCTTTCTTT; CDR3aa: CAWSRDRVDAEAFF
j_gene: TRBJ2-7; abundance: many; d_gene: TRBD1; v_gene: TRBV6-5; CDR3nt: TGTGCCAGCAGTTACGCTAGCCGGGACAGGGAGTACGAGCAGTACTTC; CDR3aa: CASSYASRDREYEQYF
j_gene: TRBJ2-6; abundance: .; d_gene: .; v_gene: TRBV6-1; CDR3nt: TGTGCCAGTAACTCTGGGGCCAACGTCCTGACTTTC; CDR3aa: CASNSGANVLTF
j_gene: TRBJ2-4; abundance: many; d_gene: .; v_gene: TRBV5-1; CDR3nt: TGCGCCAGCAGCTTGGACATTGGGGGAGGCGGAGACATTCAGTACTTC; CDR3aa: CASSLDIGGGGDIQYF
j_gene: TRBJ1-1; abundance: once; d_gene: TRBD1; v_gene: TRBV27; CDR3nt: TGTGCCAGCAAGACAGGGTTGAGTGAAGCTTTCTTT; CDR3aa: CASKTGLSEAFF
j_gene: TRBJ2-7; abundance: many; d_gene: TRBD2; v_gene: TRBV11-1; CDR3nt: TGTGCCAGCAGCTTACGGGGGGGCGGAGCCTACGAGCAGTACTTC; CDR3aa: CASSLRGGGAYEQYF
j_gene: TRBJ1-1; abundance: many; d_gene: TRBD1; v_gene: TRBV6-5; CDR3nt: TGTGCCAGCAGTTCAGGACAGGGGTGGACTGAAGCTTTCTTT; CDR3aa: CASSSGQGWTEAFF
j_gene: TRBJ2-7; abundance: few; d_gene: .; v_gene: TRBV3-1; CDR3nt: TGTGCCAGCAGCCCCCGGCTCGGCGACTCCTACGAGCAGTACTTC; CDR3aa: CASSPRLGDSYEQYF
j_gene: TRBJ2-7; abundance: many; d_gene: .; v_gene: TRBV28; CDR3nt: TGTGCCAGCAGTTTGTGGTACGAGCAGTACTTC; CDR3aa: CASSLWYEQYF
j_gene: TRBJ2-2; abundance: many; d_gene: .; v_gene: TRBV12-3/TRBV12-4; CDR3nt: TGTGCCAGCAGTTTAGGTAGCACCGGGGAGCTGTTTTTT; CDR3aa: CASSLGSTGELFF
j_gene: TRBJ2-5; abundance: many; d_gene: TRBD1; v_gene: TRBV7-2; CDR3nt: TGTGCCAGCAGCAATACAGGGGGCGGCGCCTTTCAAGAGACCCAGTACTTC; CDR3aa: CASSNTGGGAFQETQYF
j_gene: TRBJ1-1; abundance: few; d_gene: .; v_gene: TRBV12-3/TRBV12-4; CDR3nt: TGTGCCAGCAGTACGACGGGACTGCAGAACACTGAAGCTTTCTTT; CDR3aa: CASSTTGLQNTEAFF
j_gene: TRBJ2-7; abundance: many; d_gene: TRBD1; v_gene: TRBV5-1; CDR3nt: TGCGCCAGCAGCTTGGAACAGGGGCCTTACGAGCAGTACTTC; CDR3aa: CASSLEQGPYEQYF
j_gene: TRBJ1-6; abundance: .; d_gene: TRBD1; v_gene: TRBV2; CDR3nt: TGTGCCAGCCGGACAGGGGTCAATTATTCACCCCTCCACTTT; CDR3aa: CASRTGVNYSPLHF
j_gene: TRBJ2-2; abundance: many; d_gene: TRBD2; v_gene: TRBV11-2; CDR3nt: TGTGCCAGCAGCTTAAGTAGCGGGATACCGAACACCGGGGAGCTGTTTTTT; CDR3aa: CASSLSSGIPNTGELFF